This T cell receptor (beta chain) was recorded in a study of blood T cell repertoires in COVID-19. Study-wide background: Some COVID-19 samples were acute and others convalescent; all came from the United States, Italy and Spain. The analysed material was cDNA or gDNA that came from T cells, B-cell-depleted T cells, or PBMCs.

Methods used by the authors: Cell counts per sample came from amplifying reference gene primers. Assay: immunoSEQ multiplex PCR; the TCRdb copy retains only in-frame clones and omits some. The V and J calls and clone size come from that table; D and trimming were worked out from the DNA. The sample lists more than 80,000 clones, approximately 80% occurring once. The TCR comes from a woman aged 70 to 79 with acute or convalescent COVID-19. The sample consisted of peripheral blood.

The CDR3 protein is CATSRETGSNTGELFF. The CDR3 coding sequence is TGTGCCACCAGCAGAGAAACAGGGTCGAACACCGGGGAGCTGTTTTTT. The V gene is TRBV15, the J gene TRBJ2-2; weak D call: TRBD1 (6 bases). Germline V CDR1 and CDR2: LNHNV, YYDKDF (reference sequence). The CDR3 loop spans 16 amino acids. Trimming shortened V by 0 bases and J by 0 bases, and 8 bases separated the two germline ends.